These 3 T cell receptor beta chains were all obtained from the same sample, sequenced in a study of cytomegalovirus exposure and HLA in healthy donors. This PCR relied on a set of 60 Vbeta primers and 13 Jbeta primers. Only in-frame clones appear in the TCRdb table, and some are missing; sequencing was by immunoSEQ multiplex PCR. The sample records about 200,000 clones, roughly 73% being singletons. Sequences were obtained from PBMCs. All receptors derive from a woman under 40 in good health and CMV-seronegative.

The chain is built from TRBV5-4 and TRBJ2-7; 7 nucleotides match TRBD1. V dropped 7 bases and J dropped 5; count of bases not matched to a gene: 9. Germline CDR1 SGHNT, CDR2 YYREEE (reference sequence). The CDR3 has 13 residues. CDR3 DNA: TGTGCCAGCGGGTTCACAGGGGTCGACGAGCAGTACTTC. This gives the protein CASGFTGVDEQYF.

The V call is TRBV5-1, the J call TRBJ1-1; TRBD1 might be the D (5 bases). The CDR3 contains 18 residues. In germline, CDR1 is SGHRS, CDR2 YFSETQ. The V end lost 0 bases, the J end lost 2 bases, and 20 bases lay between the germline ends. This CDR3 is CASSLGVGQGGLNTEAFF. Here the CDR3 DNA reads TGCGCCAGCAGCTTGGGTGTGGGCCAGGGAGGGCTTAACACTGAAGCTTTCTTT.

V and J are TRBV7-3 and TRBJ1-2, with 10 nucleotides matching TRBD1. V was pared by 5 bases and J by 0 bases, with 3 bases of the junction left unmatched. The CDR3 covers 15 residues. Looked up from germline, CDR1 is SGHTA and CDR2 is FQGTGA. CDR3 sequence: CASSPGQGANYGYTF. CDR3 nucleotides: TGTGCCAGCAGCCCAGGACAGGGGGCTAACTATGGCTACACCTTC.